The rows below give T cell receptor beta chains drawn from one sample of a study of T-cell reconstitution after alpha-beta-depleted transplantation in children. TCRdb processed the PCR reads anew with MiXCR; each CDR3 protein has one entry. In the table there are 450,000 to 600,000 distinct CDR3 sequences, roughly 13% of which are singletons. This material consisted of PBMCs, mostly from graft donor cells, taken 360 days after TCRalphabeta/CD19-depleted stem cell transplant. Every receptor here comes from a male patient between 10 and 17 years old who had a stem cell transplant for acute myeloid leukemia, so the T cells may come from the graft donor. CDR3s include the opening cysteine and the closing phenylalanine or tryptophan. The D gene is left open where the match is weak. Some rows mark clone size as missing; the rest say once, few, many or name a class of expanded clone.

abundance: .; v_gene: TRBV7-9; d_gene: .; j_gene: TRBJ1-1; CDR3nt: TGTGCCAGCAGCTTAAAAAGGCAGGCTCGGAACACTGAAGCTTTCTTT; CDR3aa: CASSLKRQARNTEAFF
abundance: .; v_gene: TRBV20-1; d_gene: .; j_gene: TRBJ1-2; CDR3nt: TGCAGTGCTACCTACAGCTATGGCTACACCTTC; CDR3aa: CSATYSYGYTF
abundance: .; v_gene: TRBV24-1; d_gene: .; j_gene: TRBJ2-7; CDR3nt: TGTGCCACCAGTGATATCGGGGATTCCATCAATCCCTACGAGCAGTACTTC; CDR3aa: CATSDIGDSINPYEQYF
abundance: few; v_gene: TRBV20-1; d_gene: TRBD2; j_gene: TRBJ2-2; CDR3nt: TGCAGTGCTATCCGACTAGCGGGGGTGAACACCGGGGAGCTGTTTTTT; CDR3aa: CSAIRLAGVNTGELFF
abundance: many; v_gene: TRBV12-3/TRBV12-4; d_gene: .; j_gene: TRBJ2-2; CDR3nt: TGTGCCAGCAGGGTTGTGGGAACCGGGGAGCTGTTTTTT; CDR3aa: CASRVVGTGELFF
abundance: few; v_gene: TRBV5-1; d_gene: .; j_gene: TRBJ2-1; CDR3nt: TGCGCCAGCAGATTAGTAGTAGGGCTAAGCTCCTACAATGAGCAGTTCTTC; CDR3aa: CASRLVVGLSSYNEQFF
abundance: many; v_gene: TRBV20-1; d_gene: TRBD2; j_gene: TRBJ2-7; CDR3nt: TGCAGTGCTCGTCTAGCGGACCAGTACTTC; CDR3aa: CSARLADQYF
abundance: .; v_gene: TRBV7-6; d_gene: TRBD2; j_gene: TRBJ2-1; CDR3nt: TGTGCCAGCAGCCCCCGAGTAGCGGGGGGGCCCTACAATGAGCAGTTCTTC; CDR3aa: CASSPRVAGGPYNEQFF
abundance: .; v_gene: TRBV18; d_gene: .; j_gene: TRBJ2-7; CDR3nt: TGTGCCAGCTCACCAGGGTTTAGGAGTCCCTACGAGCAGTACTTC; CDR3aa: CASSPGFRSPYEQYF
abundance: .; v_gene: TRBV12-3/TRBV12-4; d_gene: .; j_gene: TRBJ1-1; CDR3nt: TGTGCCAGCAGTTTGTACAGGGCGAACACTGAAGCTTTCTTT; CDR3aa: CASSLYRANTEAFF
abundance: few; v_gene: TRBV7-8; d_gene: .; j_gene: TRBJ2-4; CDR3nt: TGTGCCAGCAGCTTAATCAGCACTCTAGCCAAAAACATTCAGTACTTC; CDR3aa: CASSLISTLAKNIQYF
abundance: few; v_gene: TRBV3-1; d_gene: .; j_gene: TRBJ2-7; CDR3nt: TGTGCCAGCAGCCAAGTGCGGTACGAGCAGTACTTC; CDR3aa: CASSQVRYEQYF
abundance: few; v_gene: TRBV6-5; d_gene: .; j_gene: TRBJ1-3; CDR3nt: TGTGCCAGCAGTTTCCAGGGCTCTGGAAACACCATATATTTT; CDR3aa: CASSFQGSGNTIYF
abundance: many; v_gene: TRBV27; d_gene: TRBD2; j_gene: TRBJ2-7; CDR3nt: TGTGCCAGCAGGGCTAGCGGGAGCTACGAGCAGTACTTC; CDR3aa: CASRASGSYEQYF
abundance: .; v_gene: TRBV28; d_gene: .; j_gene: TRBJ2-5; CDR3nt: TGTGCCAGCACCTACGGGACACCCCAAGAGACCCAGTACTTC; CDR3aa: CASTYGTPQETQYF
abundance: many; v_gene: TRBV28; d_gene: .; j_gene: TRBJ1-2; CDR3nt: TGTGCCAGCAGTTTGTATCTTTATCAGGGACGATCAGCTAACTATGGCTACACCTTC; CDR3aa: CASSLYLYQGRSANYGYTF
abundance: many; v_gene: TRBV7-8; d_gene: TRBD2; j_gene: TRBJ2-1; CDR3nt: TGTGCCAGCAGCTTAGCGCTCGCGGGAGGGCCAATCTTC; CDR3aa: CASSLALAGGPIF
abundance: .; v_gene: TRBV12-3/TRBV12-4; d_gene: .; j_gene: TRBJ1-4; CDR3nt: TGTGCCAGCAGTTTTAAGGGAAATGAAAAACTGTTTTTT; CDR3aa: CASSFKGNEKLFF
abundance: many; v_gene: TRBV20-1; d_gene: TRBD1; j_gene: TRBJ2-7; CDR3nt: TGCAGTGCTAGGGTGACAGGGACGGCCTACGAGCAGTACTTC; CDR3aa: CSARVTGTAYEQYF
abundance: .; v_gene: TRBV20-1; d_gene: .; j_gene: TRBJ1-1; CDR3nt: TGCAGTGCTCTAAGAGGGAGCACTGAAGCTTTCTTT; CDR3aa: CSALRGSTEAFF
abundance: .; v_gene: TRBV6-2/TRBV6-3; d_gene: TRBD1; j_gene: TRBJ1-5; CDR3nt: TGTGCCAGCAGCCCCCCCAGGGGGCGCGTCCCCCATCAGCCCCAGCATTTT; CDR3aa: CASSPPRGRVPHQPQHF
abundance: few; v_gene: TRBV9; d_gene: TRBD1; j_gene: TRBJ2-7; CDR3nt: TGTGCCAGCGGCGGACAGGGGGCTTTCTACGAGCAGTACTTC; CDR3aa: CASGGQGAFYEQYF
abundance: .; v_gene: TRBV9; d_gene: .; j_gene: TRBJ1-5; CDR3nt: TGTGCCAGCAGCCCGACTACGGGGGAGCCCCAGCATTTT; CDR3aa: CASSPTTGEPQHF
abundance: few; v_gene: TRBV7-3; d_gene: .; j_gene: TRBJ2-1; CDR3nt: TGTGCCAGCAGCTTAAACAGGCAGCGGGCTCACAATGAGCAGTTCTTC; CDR3aa: CASSLNRQRAHNEQFF
abundance: few; v_gene: TRBV5-1; d_gene: TRBD1; j_gene: TRBJ2-2; CDR3nt: TGCGCCAGCCGCTTGCCGGGACAGGGGGCGCCCGGGGAGCTGTTTTTT; CDR3aa: CASRLPGQGAPGELFF
abundance: .; v_gene: TRBV7-9; d_gene: .; j_gene: TRBJ1-3; CDR3nt: TGTGCCAGCCGTCCCCCCGGTAGCTCTGGAAACACCATATATTTT; CDR3aa: CASRPPGSSGNTIYF
abundance: many; v_gene: TRBV28; d_gene: TRBD1; j_gene: TRBJ2-7; CDR3nt: TGTGCCAGCAGTCGAGGGACAGTGGTTTCCTACGAGCAGTACTTC; CDR3aa: CASSRGTVVSYEQYF
abundance: few; v_gene: TRBV12-3/TRBV12-4; d_gene: TRBD1; j_gene: TRBJ2-7; CDR3nt: TGTGCCAGCACTAGGGACAGGGGTGAAGAGCAGTACTTC; CDR3aa: CASTRDRGEEQYF
abundance: many; v_gene: TRBV29-1; d_gene: .; j_gene: TRBJ2-7; CDR3nt: TGCAGCGTTGAAACGGGGGTCAACGAGCAGTACTTC; CDR3aa: CSVETGVNEQYF
abundance: few; v_gene: TRBV20-1; d_gene: .; j_gene: TRBJ2-1; CDR3nt: TGCAGTGCTAGCCACAATGAGCAGTTCTTC; CDR3aa: CSASHNEQFF
abundance: few; v_gene: TRBV11-1; d_gene: .; j_gene: TRBJ2-4; CDR3nt: TGTGCCAGCAGCTTAGCGCGCCCCCTAAGCGGAGCTGGCAAAAACATTCAGTACTTC; CDR3aa: CASSLARPLSGAGKNIQYF
abundance: many; v_gene: TRBV12-3/TRBV12-4; d_gene: TRBD2; j_gene: TRBJ2-1; CDR3nt: TGTGCCAGCAGACCCCTTATCGGGACTAGCGGGATAAATGAGCAGTTCTTC; CDR3aa: CASRPLIGTSGINEQFF
abundance: many; v_gene: TRBV7-9; d_gene: TRBD2; j_gene: TRBJ2-7; CDR3nt: TGTGCCAGCAGCTTCCGGGACTATTCCTACGAGCAGTACTTC; CDR3aa: CASSFRDYSYEQYF
abundance: many; v_gene: TRBV6-1; d_gene: .; j_gene: TRBJ2-3; CDR3nt: TGTGCCAGTTGGAGGGGGGTTCCTAGCACAGATACGCAGTATTTT; CDR3aa: CASWRGVPSTDTQYF
abundance: .; v_gene: TRBV12-3/TRBV12-4; d_gene: .; j_gene: TRBJ2-5; CDR3nt: TGTGCCAGCAGGCTGGCGGGGTCCCCCCAAGGGACCCAGTACTTC; CDR3aa: CASRLAGSPQGTQYF
abundance: .; v_gene: TRBV29-1; d_gene: TRBD1; j_gene: TRBJ1-2; CDR3nt: TGCAGCGATCTGGGACAGGGGAACTATGGCTACACCTTC; CDR3aa: CSDLGQGNYGYTF
abundance: .; v_gene: TRBV6-5; d_gene: TRBD1; j_gene: TRBJ1-5; CDR3nt: TGTGCCAGCAGTAGGGACAGGGGGTTCAATCAGCCCCAGCATTTT; CDR3aa: CASSRDRGFNQPQHF
abundance: few; v_gene: TRBV24-1; d_gene: .; j_gene: TRBJ2-1; CDR3nt: TGTGCCACCAGTGGCGGTCCGGGAGTTGACATCAATGAGCAGTTCTTC; CDR3aa: CATSGGPGVDINEQFF
abundance: many; v_gene: TRBV28; d_gene: .; j_gene: TRBJ2-2; CDR3nt: TGTGCCAGCAGTTTAATCAGGGCCCGCACCGGGGAGCTGTTTTTT; CDR3aa: CASSLIRARTGELFF
abundance: many; v_gene: TRBV29-1; d_gene: .; j_gene: TRBJ2-7; CDR3nt: TGCAGCGTTGATGAGGGGGTCTCCTACGAGCAGTACTTC; CDR3aa: CSVDEGVSYEQYF
abundance: .; v_gene: TRBV18; d_gene: .; j_gene: TRBJ2-2; CDR3nt: TGTGCCAGCTCACCGTCCCCACTATTGAACACCGGGGAGCTGTTTTTT; CDR3aa: CASSPSPLLNTGELFF
abundance: few; v_gene: TRBV7-2; d_gene: TRBD2; j_gene: TRBJ2-3; CDR3nt: TGTGCCAGCAGCTCAATAGCGGGAGGGGGGGATACGCAGTATTTT; CDR3aa: CASSSIAGGGDTQYF
abundance: .; v_gene: TRBV6-2/TRBV6-3; d_gene: .; j_gene: TRBJ1-5; CDR3nt: TGTGCCAGCAGTCCCCGCGGATCCTATAGCAATCAGCCCCAGCATTTT; CDR3aa: CASSPRGSYSNQPQHF
abundance: many; v_gene: TRBV29-1; d_gene: TRBD2; j_gene: TRBJ2-7; CDR3nt: TGCAGCGTTGGGGGGTTAGCGGGAAGGTACGAGCAGTACTTC; CDR3aa: CSVGGLAGRYEQYF
abundance: .; v_gene: TRBV18; d_gene: TRBD2; j_gene: TRBJ2-7; CDR3nt: TGTGCCAGCTCACCTAAGCGGGAGGGATACGAGCAGTACTTC; CDR3aa: CASSPKREGYEQYF
abundance: .; v_gene: TRBV28; d_gene: .; j_gene: TRBJ1-4; CDR3nt: TGTGCCAGCAGTTTAGAGGGGGTTAGGGCAACTAATGAAAAACTGTTTTTT; CDR3aa: CASSLEGVRATNEKLFF
abundance: few; v_gene: TRBV4-2; d_gene: .; j_gene: TRBJ2-7; CDR3nt: TGTGCCAGCAGCCAGGGCACTAGATACGAGCAGTACTTC; CDR3aa: CASSQGTRYEQYF
abundance: few; v_gene: TRBV4-2; d_gene: .; j_gene: TRBJ2-2; CDR3nt: TGTGCCAGCAGCCAAGATGGCCCTAACACCGGGGAGCTGTTTTTT; CDR3aa: CASSQDGPNTGELFF